Below are 22 T cell receptor beta chains sequenced from a single sample in a study of blood T cells in healthy people across ages. Then a second PCR, running roughly 7 to 11 cycles, was carried out with a sample-barcoded 5' primer and a J-beta primer mix. TCRdb redid the calling of the 5' RACE reads with MiXCR, one entry per CDR3 protein. The repertoire includes 2 million or so distinct CDR3 sequences, 49% of them detected once, and around 2.1% sits in the top ten. Sequencing input: blood. All receptors derive from a woman in her forties in good health.

This clonotype was picked up many times. The germline gene is not matched at one end of the junction; a read error may be the cause. The chain uses TRBV4-3 and TRBJ2-5; TRBD1 matches at 8 bases. The CDR3 runs 15 residues. Germline lookup yields CDR1 LGHNA and CDR2 YSLEER. CDR3 bases: TGTGCCAGCAGCCAAGAAGGACAGGGTCAAGAGACCCAGTACTTC. Residues: CASSQEGQGQETQYF.

The chain links TRBV4-2 to TRBJ2-4; 14 positions agree with TRBD2. The J call may not be correct, given that the DNA end is closer to TRBJ2-7. The CDR3 is made up of 19 amino acids. CDR1 is LGHNA and CDR2 is YNFKEQ in the germline V gene. In nucleotides, the CDR3 is TGTGCCAGCAGCCAAGATCGCCCCGGGACTAGCGGGGGAGCCTACGAGCAGTACTTC. It yields the protein CASSQDRPGTSGGAYEQYF.

There are a few counts of this clonotype. The DNA for the CDR3 is TGCGCCAGCAGCCAAGTTGGGACAGCCGGGAGCGAGCAGTACTTC. It encodes CASSQVGTAGSEQYF. This chain links TRBV4-3 with TRBJ2-7, with a possible D match to TRBD1 (7 bases). The V and J ends lost 1 base and 6 bases respectively, with 16 bases between them. Germline CDR1 and CDR2: LGHNA and YSLEER. The CDR3 is made up of 15 amino acids.

This rearrangement joins TRBV4-3 to TRBJ1-1; a weak D match, TRBD1 (6 bases). CDR3 length: 16 amino acids. Trimming took off 3 bases at V and 1 base at J, with 15 bases between the two ends. Germline CDR1 and CDR2: LGHNA and YSLEER. CDR3 in DNA: TGCGCCAGCAGCCAGGCCCCGGGGGCGCGGAACACTGAAGCTTTCTTT. Residues: CASSQAPGARNTEAFF.

On this clonotype: Germline is not matched at one junction end, which may reflect a read error. The gene calls are TRBV6-5 and TRBJ2-5, with D unclear. Germline V lookup: CDR1 MNHEY, CDR2 SVGAGI. The CDR3 is made up of 14 amino acids. DNA of the CDR3: TGTGCCAACAGTTACTCACAAGCCCAAGAGACCCAGTACTTC. Translated: CANSYSQAQETQYF.

The chain couples TRBV29-1 to TRBJ1-1; no reliable D call. Trimming removed 4 bases from V and 4 bases from J, with 13 bases in between. CDR3 length equals 13 residues. Germline assignment: CDR1 SQVTM and CDR2 ANQGSEA. CDR3 DNA: TGCAGCGTTGCGGCAGCCGAGATCACTGAAGCTTTCTTT. Translated, it gives CSVAAAEITEAFF.

This clonotype was picked up a small number of times. J is TRBJ2-7 and V is TRBV11-2; the match to TRBD1 covers 7 bases. There are 15 residues in the CDR3. J was trimmed by 5 bases and V by 6 bases; bases with no gene match: 13. CDR1 and CDR2 (germline): SGHAT, FQNNGV. The CDR3 coding sequence is TGTGCCAGCAGGAAACAGGGGCTGGTGGGCGACGAGCAGTACTTC. Residues: CASRKQGLVGDEQYF.

In DNA, the CDR3 is TGTGCCAGCAGACTAGACGGACAGTACACAGATACGCAGTATTTT. It yields the protein CASRLDGQYTDTQYF. The gene calls are TRBV7-2 and TRBJ2-3, with D perhaps TRBD1 (6 bases). V was shortened by 6 bases and J by 2 bases, with 15 bases between the two germline ends. CDR1 is SGHTA and CDR2 is FQGNSA in the germline V gene. The CDR3 spans 15 residues.

This sequence joins TRBV4-3 and TRBJ2-3; weak D call: TRBD2 (6 bases). Germline V gives CDR1 LGHNA, CDR2 YSLEER. Trimming stripped 0 bases from V and 5 bases from J, with 12 bases between. This CDR3 is built from 15 residues. CDR3 sequence: CASSQEGRRGDTQYF. The CDR3 DNA follows: TGCGCCAGCAGCCAAGAGGGCAGGAGGGGAGATACGCAGTATTTT.

This clonotype was detected once. V usage is TRBV10-3 and J usage is TRBJ1-1, with 8 bases fitting TRBD1. This CDR3 region has 14 residues. J was trimmed by 1 base and V by 9 bases; bases with no gene match: 7. Germline loops: CDR1 ENHRY, CDR2 SYGVKD. The DNA for the CDR3 is TGTGCCATAGGTACAGGGGGACGGAACACTGAAGCTTTCTTT. Protein product: CAIGTGGRNTEAFF.

The chain has TRBV28 and TRBJ2-7; D is ambiguous. V lost 7 bases, J lost 0 bases, and 7 bases lay in between. The CDR3 extends over 12 amino acids. Per the germline V gene, CDR1 is MDHEN and CDR2 is SYDVKM. The CDR3 DNA is TGTGCCAGCACCGTGAGCTCCTACGAGCAGTACTTC. Its translation is CASTVSSYEQYF.

This chain joins TRBV5-6 and TRBJ2-7; D unresolved. Germline-derived CDR1 and CDR2 are SGHDT and YYEEEE. The CDR3 contains 15 residues. Trimming took 7 bases from V and 0 from J, leaving 17 bases between them. Here the CDR3 reads CASLQLGWDSYEQYF. CDR3 DNA sequence: TGTGCCAGCCTTCAATTGGGATGGGACTCCTACGAGCAGTACTTC.

The V and J genes are TRBV6-6 and TRBJ2-4; D is unclear. V was trimmed by 2 bases and J by 13 bases, leaving 15 bases between them. From germline, CDR1 is MNHNY and CDR2 SVGAGI (reference sequence). The CDR3 sequence is 13 residues long. The CDR3 here is CASSYQVSYKQYF. CDR3 coding DNA: TGTGCCAGCAGTTACCAGGTTTCTTACAAGCAGTACTTC.

Only a few counts were recorded for this clonotype. The rearrangement links TRBV29-1 to TRBJ2-1, with unresolved D. Between the trimmed V and J ends, which lost 0 bases and 2 bases, there was a span of 8 bases. The CDR3 loop spans 14 amino acids. Germline V gene lookup returns CDR1 SQVTM and CDR2 ANQGSEA. The CDR3 DNA sequence: TGCAGCGTTGAAGATCATACTACCTACAATGAGCAGTTCTTC. Translating gives CSVEDHTTYNEQFF.

The chain employs TRBV28 and TRBJ1-5; the D gene is possibly TRBD1 (5 bases). The V gene lost 3 bases and the J gene lost 4 bases, with 10 bases spanning the gap. This CDR3 comprises 14 residues. Looked up from germline, CDR1 is MDHEN and CDR2 is SYDVKM. CDR3 coding DNA: TGTGCCAGCAGTTTCAAGCAGGGTAATCAGCCCCAGCATTTT. It yields the protein CASSFKQGNQPQHF.

The table lists this clonotype with a few counts. This rearrangement joins TRBV5-1 to TRBJ2-5; possibly TRBD1 for D (6 bases). Germline V gene lookup returns CDR1 SGHRS and CDR2 YFSETQ. V gave up 0 bases and J gave up 4 bases, with 13 bases separating them. The CDR3 extends over 15 amino acids. The CDR3, as DNA: TGCGCCAGCAGCTTGGACGGGACACCTAGAGAGACCCAGTACTTC. It specifies CASSLDGTPRETQYF.

The J gene is TRBJ2-1, the V gene TRBV12-3 or TRBV12-4; perhaps TRBD2 as D (6 bases). The J call may be in error: the DNA end matches TRBJ2-7 better. The CDR3 runs to 15 residues. This CDR3 is CASSLRLDSYNEQYF. CDR3 DNA: TGTGCCAGCAGTTTGAGACTAGATTCCTACAATGAGCAGTACTTC.

The CDR3, as DNA: TGCGCCAGCAGCCAAGGACTGGGAAACTACGAGCAGTACTTC. As protein: CASSQGLGNYEQYF. This rearrangement joins TRBV4-3 to TRBJ2-7; D call uncertain. V gave up 1 base and J gave up 3 bases, with 10 bases separating them. Germline assignment: CDR1 LGHNA and CDR2 YSLEER. The CDR3 spans 14 residues.

The table lists this clonotype with a few counts. V is TRBV20-1 and J is TRBJ1-2; D perhaps matches TRBD1 (5 bases). The CDR3 length is 12 residues. The germline V gene has CDR1 DFQATT and CDR2 SNEGSKA (reference sequence). V dropped 3 bases and J dropped 3 bases, with 8 bases sitting between them. The CDR3 DNA reads TGCAGTGCTAGTGACAGATACTATGGCTACACCTTC. Protein: CSASDRYYGYTF.

This clonotype was seen only a few times. V is TRBV12-3 or TRBV12-4 and J is TRBJ1-5; D gene ambiguous. V was clipped by 3 bases and J by 6 bases, with 24 bases between them. There are 18 residues in the CDR3. The CDR3 is CASSFTRQIVVFGQPQHF. In nucleotides, the CDR3 is TGTGCCAGCAGTTTCACCCGGCAAATTGTTGTGTTCGGTCAGCCCCAGCATTTT.

The chain has TRBV6-5 and TRBJ2-7, with D possibly being TRBD1 (8 bases). Germline V lookup: CDR1 MNHEY, CDR2 SVGAGI. CDR3 length: 15 amino acids. The ends were cut back, 3 bases at V and 6 bases at J, with 18 bases in the middle. Here the CDR3 DNA reads TGTGCCAGCAGTTATGTCACAGGGGGGGTGCGCGAGCAGTACTTC. Translation gives CASSYVTGGVREQYF.

The chain joins TRBV29-1 to TRBJ2-3; 7 bases are shared with TRBD2. With 6 bases clipped from V and 4 bases from J, the junction kept 16 bases outside the gene matches. The germline V gene has CDR1 SQVTM and CDR2 ANQGSEA. The CDR3 has 16 amino acids. The CDR3: CSVNPSTGTTPDTQYF. For the CDR3, the DNA is TGCAGCGTGAACCCTTCGACCGGGACTACCCCAGATACGCAGTATTTT.